The subject of this entry is one TCR beta chain. V lost 4 bases to trimming and J lost 10 bases; unmatched junction nucleotides: 4. This CDR3 has 14 residues. Per germline, CDR1 KGHSH and CDR2 LQKENI. This entry belongs to a study of memory CD4+ T cells and cytomegalovirus serostatus. Study overall: Of the healthy Belgian adults, eight or nine were CMV seropositive and 20 to 30 seronegative.

The sort gate was single viable CD3+CD4+CD8-CD45RO+ cells for memory CD4+ T cells. TCRdb keeps only in-frame clones here, not all; method: immunoSEQ multiplex PCR. The repertoire holds some 59,000 clones, with roughly 80% as singletons. This TCR was sampled from an adult in good health and CMV-seronegative. The chain joins TRBV18 to TRBJ2-2; 12 nucleotides line up with TRBD1. The material sequenced was memory CD4+ T cells from blood. CDR3 region: CASSHGTGGEELFF. The CDR3 DNA sequence: TGTGCCAGCTCACACGGGACAGGGGGCGAGGAGCTGTTTTTT.